The entry below gives a single TCR beta chain sequence along with its context. Other nucleotide sequences from this sample produce the same CDR3. Germline lookup yields CDR1 SNHLY and CDR2 FYNNEI. Trimming left V 2 bases short and J 1 base short, with 4 bases between. This CDR3 comprises 13 residues. The data stem from a study of OX40 agonist ivuxolimab in advanced cancers. Measured with immunoSEQ multiplex PCR; TCRdb has only the in-frame clones, and not every one. The sample has approximately 64,000 clones, roughly 80% seen once. The sample here was CD4+ or CD8+ T cells sorted from blood, taken in a trial of the OX40 agonist ivuxolimab. The receptor was derived from an adult with an advanced solid tumor such as melanoma, head and neck, liver or kidney cancer. The chain recombines TRBV2 with TRBJ2-3, with D hard to call. The chain's CDR3 is CASSEQGTDTQYF. DNA of the CDR3: TGTGCCAGCAGTGAACAGGGCACAGATACGCAGTATTTT.